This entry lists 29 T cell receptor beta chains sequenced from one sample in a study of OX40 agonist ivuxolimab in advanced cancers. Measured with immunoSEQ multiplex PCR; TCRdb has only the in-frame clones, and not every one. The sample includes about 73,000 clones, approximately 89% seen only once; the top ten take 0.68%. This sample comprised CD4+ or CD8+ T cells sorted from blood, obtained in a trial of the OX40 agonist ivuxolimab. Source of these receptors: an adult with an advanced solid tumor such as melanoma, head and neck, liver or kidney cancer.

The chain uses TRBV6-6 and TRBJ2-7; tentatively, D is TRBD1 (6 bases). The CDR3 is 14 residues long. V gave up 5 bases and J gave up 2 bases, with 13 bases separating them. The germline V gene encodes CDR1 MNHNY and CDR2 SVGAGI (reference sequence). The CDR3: CASSTGSPPYEQYF. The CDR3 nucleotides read TGTGCCAGCAGTACAGGGAGCCCCCCCTACGAGCAGTACTTC.

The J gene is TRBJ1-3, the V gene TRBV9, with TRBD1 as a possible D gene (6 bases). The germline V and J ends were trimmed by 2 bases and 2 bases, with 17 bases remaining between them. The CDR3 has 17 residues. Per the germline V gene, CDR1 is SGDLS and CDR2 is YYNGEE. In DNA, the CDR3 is TGTGCCAGCAGCGTCGGAAACAGGGATTCTCCTGGAAACACCATATATTTT. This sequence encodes CASSVGNRDSPGNTIYF.

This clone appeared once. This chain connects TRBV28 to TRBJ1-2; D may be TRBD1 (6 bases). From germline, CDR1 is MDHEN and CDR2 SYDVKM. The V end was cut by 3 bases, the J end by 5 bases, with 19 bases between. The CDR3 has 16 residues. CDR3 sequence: CASSLSTPGHMYGYTF. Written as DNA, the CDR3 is TGTGCCAGCAGTTTGAGTACCCCGGGACATATGTATGGCTACACCTTC.

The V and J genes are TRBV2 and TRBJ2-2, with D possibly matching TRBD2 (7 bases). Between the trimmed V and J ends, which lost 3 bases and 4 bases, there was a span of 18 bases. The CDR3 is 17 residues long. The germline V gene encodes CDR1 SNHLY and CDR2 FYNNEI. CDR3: CASSDPLGGLGTGELFF. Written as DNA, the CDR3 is TGTGCCAGCAGTGACCCTTTGGGGGGGCTTGGCACCGGGGAGCTGTTTTTT.

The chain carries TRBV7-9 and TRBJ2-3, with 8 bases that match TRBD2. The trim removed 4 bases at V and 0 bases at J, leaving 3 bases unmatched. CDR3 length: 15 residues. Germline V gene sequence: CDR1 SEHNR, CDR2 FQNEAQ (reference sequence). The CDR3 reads CASSSTSASTDTQYF. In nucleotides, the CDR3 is TGTGCCAGCAGCTCGACTAGCGCTAGCACAGATACGCAGTATTTT.

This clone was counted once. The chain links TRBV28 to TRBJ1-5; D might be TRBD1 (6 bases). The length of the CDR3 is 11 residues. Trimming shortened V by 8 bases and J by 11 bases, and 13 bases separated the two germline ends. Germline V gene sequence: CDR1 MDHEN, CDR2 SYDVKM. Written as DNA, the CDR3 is TGTGCCAGCGAACGGGACAAGTCCCAGCATTTT. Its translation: CASERDKSQHF.

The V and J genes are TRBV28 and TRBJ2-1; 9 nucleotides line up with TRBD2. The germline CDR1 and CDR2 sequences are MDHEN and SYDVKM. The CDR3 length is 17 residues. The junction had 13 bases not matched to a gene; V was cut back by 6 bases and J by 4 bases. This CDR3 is CASSRTISGSGYNEQFF. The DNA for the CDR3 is TGTGCCAGCAGCCGCACCATTAGCGGGAGCGGGTACAATGAGCAGTTCTTC.

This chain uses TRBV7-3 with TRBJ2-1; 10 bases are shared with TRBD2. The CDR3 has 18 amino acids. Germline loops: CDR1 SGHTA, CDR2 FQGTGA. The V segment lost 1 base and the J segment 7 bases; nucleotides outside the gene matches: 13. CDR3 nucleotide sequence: TGTGCCAGCAGCTTAAAGGGTCGGGTAGCGGGAGGAGCAAATGAGCAGTTCTTC. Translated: CASSLKGRVAGGANEQFF.

The CDR3 spells CASARDSNQPQHF. The CDR3 DNA sequence: TGCGCCAGCGCCAGGGATAGCAATCAGCCCCAGCATTTT. The rearrangement joins TRBV5-1 to TRBJ1-5; tentatively, D is TRBD1 (5 bases). Between the trimmed V and J ends, which lost 7 bases and 0 bases, there was a span of 8 bases. The CDR3 length is 13 residues. Germline CDR1 SGHRS, CDR2 YFSETQ. Complete variable domain (other parts from reference TRBV5-1 and TRBJ1-5): KAGVTQTPRYLIKTRGQQVTLSCSPISGHRSVSWYQQTPGQGLQFLFEYFSETQRNKGNFPGRFSGRQFSNSRSEMNVSTLELGDSALYLCASARDSNQPQHFGDGTRLSIL.

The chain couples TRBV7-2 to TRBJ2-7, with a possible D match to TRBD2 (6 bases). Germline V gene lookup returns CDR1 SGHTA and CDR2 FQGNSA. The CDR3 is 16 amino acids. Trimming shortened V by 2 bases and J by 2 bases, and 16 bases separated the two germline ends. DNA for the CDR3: TGTGCCAGCAGCTTAAGCGGGTCTTCTTCTACCTACGAGCAGTACTTC. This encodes CASSLSGSSSTYEQYF.

The CDR3 spells CASSDHVPTGELFF. In DNA, the CDR3 is TGCGCCAGCAGTGATCATGTCCCGACCGGGGAGCTGTTTTTT. The gene calls are TRBV10-2 and TRBJ2-2; D unclear. In germline, CDR1 is WSHSY, CDR2 SAAADI. CDR3 size: 14 residues. Trimming removed 3 bases from V and 5 bases from J, with 10 bases in between.

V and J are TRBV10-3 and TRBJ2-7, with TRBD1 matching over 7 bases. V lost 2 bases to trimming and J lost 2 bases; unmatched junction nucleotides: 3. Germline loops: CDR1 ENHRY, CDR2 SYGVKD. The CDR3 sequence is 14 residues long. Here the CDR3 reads CAISERQGTYEQYF. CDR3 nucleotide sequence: TGTGCCATCAGTGAGCGACAGGGTACCTACGAGCAGTACTTC.

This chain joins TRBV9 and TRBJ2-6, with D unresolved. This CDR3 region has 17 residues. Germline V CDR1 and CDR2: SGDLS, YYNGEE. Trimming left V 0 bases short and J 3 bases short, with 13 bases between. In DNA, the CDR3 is TGTGCCAGCAGCGTAGGATTGGATGTCGGTGGGGCCAACGTCCTGACTTTC. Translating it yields CASSVGLDVGGANVLTF.

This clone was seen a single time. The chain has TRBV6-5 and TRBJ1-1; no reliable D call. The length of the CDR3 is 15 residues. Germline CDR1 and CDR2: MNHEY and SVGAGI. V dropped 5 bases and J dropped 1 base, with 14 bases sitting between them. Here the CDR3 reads CASSPTGVPNTEAFF. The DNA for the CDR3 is TGTGCCAGCAGTCCGACTGGGGTTCCGAACACTGAAGCTTTCTTT.

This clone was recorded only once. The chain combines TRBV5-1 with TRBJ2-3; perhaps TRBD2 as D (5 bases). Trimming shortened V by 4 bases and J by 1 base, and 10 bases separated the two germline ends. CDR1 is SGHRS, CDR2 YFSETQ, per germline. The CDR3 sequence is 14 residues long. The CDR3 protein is CASSPGSGTDTQYF. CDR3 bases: TGCGCCAGCAGCCCGGGTAGCGGCACAGATACGCAGTATTTT.

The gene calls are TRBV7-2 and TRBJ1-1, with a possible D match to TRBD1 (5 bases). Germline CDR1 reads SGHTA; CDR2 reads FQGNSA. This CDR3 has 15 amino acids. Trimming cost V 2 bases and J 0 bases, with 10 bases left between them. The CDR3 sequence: CASSLSSGMNTEAFF. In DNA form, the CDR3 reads TGTGCCAGCAGCTTATCTTCAGGGATGAACACTGAAGCTTTCTTT.

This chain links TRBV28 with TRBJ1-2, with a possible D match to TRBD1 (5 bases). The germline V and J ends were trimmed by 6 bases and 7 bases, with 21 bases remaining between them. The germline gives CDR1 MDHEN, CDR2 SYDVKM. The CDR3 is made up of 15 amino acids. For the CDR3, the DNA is TGTGCCAGCAGATCCCCGACGGGGCAGGGTGGTGGCTACACCTTC. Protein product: CASRSPTGQGGGYTF.

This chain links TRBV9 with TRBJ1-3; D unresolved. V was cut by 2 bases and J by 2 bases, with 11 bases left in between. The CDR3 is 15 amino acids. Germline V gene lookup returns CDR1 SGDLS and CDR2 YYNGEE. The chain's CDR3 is CASSVTGNPGNTIYF. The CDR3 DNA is TGTGCCAGCAGCGTTACGGGGAACCCTGGAAACACCATATATTTT.

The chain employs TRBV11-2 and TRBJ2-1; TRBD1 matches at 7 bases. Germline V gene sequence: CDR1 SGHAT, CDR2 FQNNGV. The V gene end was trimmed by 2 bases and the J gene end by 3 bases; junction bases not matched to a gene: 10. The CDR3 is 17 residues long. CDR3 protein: CASSLFGRGLSYNEQFF. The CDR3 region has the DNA TGTGCCAGCAGCTTATTTGGCAGGGGGTTAAGCTACAATGAGCAGTTCTTC.

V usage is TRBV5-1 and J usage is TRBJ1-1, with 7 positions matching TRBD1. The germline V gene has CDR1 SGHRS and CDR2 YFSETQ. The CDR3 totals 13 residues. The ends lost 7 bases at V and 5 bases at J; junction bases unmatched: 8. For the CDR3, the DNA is TGCGCCAGCGCAGGGGGAAGAGGGACTGAAGCTTTCTTT. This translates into CASAGGRGTEAFF.

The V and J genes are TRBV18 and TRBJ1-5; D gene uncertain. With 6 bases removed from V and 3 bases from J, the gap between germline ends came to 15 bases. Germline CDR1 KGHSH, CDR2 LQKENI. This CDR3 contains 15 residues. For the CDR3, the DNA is TGTGCCAGCTCCCCTATCGCCGGACCCAATCAGCCCCAGCATTTT. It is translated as CASSPIAGPNQPQHF.

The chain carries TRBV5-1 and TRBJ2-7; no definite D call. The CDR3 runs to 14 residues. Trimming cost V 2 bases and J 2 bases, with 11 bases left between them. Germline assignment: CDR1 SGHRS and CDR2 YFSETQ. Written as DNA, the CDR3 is TGCGCCAGCAGCTTTCTGCGCGCGCCCTACGAGCAGTACTTC. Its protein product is CASSFLRAPYEQYF.

CDR3: CASTSGQGVPYGYTF. The DNA of the CDR3 is TGTGCCAGCACCAGCGGACAGGGAGTCCCCTATGGCTACACCTTC. The chain couples TRBV6-1 to TRBJ1-2; the match to TRBD1 covers 8 bases. Germline CDR1 MNHNS, CDR2 SASEGT. The CDR3 length is 15 residues. Trimming removed 7 bases from V and 4 bases from J; junction bases left unmatched: 11.

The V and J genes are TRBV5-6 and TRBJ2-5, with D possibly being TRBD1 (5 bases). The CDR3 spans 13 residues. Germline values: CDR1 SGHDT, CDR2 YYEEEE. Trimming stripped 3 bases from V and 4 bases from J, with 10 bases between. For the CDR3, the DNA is TGTGCCAGCAGCTCGATTAGGGGAGAGACCCAGTACTTC. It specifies CASSSIRGETQYF.

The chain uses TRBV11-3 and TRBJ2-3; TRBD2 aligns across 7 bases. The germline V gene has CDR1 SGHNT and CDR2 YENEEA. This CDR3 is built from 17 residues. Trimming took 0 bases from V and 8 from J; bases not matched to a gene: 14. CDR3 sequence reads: CASSLESGTGGGATQYF. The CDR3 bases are TGTGCCAGCAGCTTAGAATCCGGGACTGGGGGGGGAGCTACGCAGTATTTT.

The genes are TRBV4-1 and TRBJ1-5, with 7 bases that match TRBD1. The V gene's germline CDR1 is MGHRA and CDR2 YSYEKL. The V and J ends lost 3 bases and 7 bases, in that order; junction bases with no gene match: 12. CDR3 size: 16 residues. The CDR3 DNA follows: TGCGCCAGCAGCCAGGGCCCCGACAGGGTTGGCCAGCCCCAGCATTTT. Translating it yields CASSQGPDRVGQPQHF.

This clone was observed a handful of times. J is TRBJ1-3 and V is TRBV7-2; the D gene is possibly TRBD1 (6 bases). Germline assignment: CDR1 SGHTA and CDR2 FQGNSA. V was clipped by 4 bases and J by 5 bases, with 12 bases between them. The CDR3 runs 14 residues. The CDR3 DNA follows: TGTGCCAGCAGCTCCACCGGGGGCCGAAACACCATATATTTT. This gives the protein CASSSTGGRNTIYF.

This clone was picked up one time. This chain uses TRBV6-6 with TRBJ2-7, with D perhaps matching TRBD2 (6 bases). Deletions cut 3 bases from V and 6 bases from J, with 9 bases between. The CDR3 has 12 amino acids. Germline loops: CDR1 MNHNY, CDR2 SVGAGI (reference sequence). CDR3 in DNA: TGTGCCAGCAGTTATCGGGGAGGCGAGCAGTACTTC. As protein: CASSYRGGEQYF.

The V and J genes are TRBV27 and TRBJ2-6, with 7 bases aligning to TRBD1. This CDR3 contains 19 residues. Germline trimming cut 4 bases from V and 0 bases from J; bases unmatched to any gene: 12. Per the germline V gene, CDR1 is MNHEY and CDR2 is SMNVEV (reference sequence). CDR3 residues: CASSYRTGPSNSGANVLTF. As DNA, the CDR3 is TGTGCCAGCAGTTATAGGACAGGACCCTCAAACTCTGGGGCCAACGTCCTGACTTTC.